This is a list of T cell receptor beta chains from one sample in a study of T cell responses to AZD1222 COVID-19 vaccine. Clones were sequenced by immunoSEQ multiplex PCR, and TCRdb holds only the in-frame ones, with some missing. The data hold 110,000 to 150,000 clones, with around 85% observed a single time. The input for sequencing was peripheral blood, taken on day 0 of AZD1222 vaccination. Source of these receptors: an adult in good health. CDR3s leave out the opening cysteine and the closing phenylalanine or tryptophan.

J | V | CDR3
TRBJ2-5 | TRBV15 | ATSRGLAGFQETQY
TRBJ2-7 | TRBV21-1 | ASSDTRDRDEEY
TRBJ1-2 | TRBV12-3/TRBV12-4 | ASTPFEAGGYT
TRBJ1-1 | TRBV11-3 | ASSVSGASTEAF
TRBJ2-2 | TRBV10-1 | ATRFGSGVDTGELF
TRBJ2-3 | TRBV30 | AWKGAGLSDTQY
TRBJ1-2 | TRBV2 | ASRFDRGNYGYT
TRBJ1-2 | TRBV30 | AWSVGGQGTSIYGYT
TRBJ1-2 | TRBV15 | ATSRDSGAGSNYGYT
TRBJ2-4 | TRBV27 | ASTTNTGTENIQY
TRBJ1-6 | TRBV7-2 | ASSLRPLGSDSPLH
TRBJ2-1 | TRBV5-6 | ASSLEGGNYNEQF
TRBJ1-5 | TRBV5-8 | ASSSAGAGEQPQH
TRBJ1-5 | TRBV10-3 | AISEEVAGFSNQPQH
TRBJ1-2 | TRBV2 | ASSSGKDT
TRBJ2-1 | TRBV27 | ASSQGLADTYNEQF
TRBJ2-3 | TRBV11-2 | ASSTRVGPRDTQY
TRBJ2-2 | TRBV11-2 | ASSQRGGMTGELF
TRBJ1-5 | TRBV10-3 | AISESTGHQPQH
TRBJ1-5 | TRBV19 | ASSLGANQPQH
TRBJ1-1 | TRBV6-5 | ASRMNTEAF
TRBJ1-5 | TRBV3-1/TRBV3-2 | ASSQGAGGESQPQH
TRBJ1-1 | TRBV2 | ASRGTEAF
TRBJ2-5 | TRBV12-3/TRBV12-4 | ASRLGETQY
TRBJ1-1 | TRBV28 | ASSLITGDVNTEAF
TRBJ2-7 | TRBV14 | ASSVISLGEQY
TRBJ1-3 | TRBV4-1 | ASSQDFPSGNTIY
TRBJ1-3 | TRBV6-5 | ASSQNSGNTIY
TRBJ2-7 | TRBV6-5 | ASSYNRETYEQY
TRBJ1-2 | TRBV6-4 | ASGQGFGYT
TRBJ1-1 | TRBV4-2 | ASSQELGQPQAF
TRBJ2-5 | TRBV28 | ASSSLAGGGETQY
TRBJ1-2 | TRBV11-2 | ASGTGYKRGDGYT
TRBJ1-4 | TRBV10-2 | ASGGGTNEKLF
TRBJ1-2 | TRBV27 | ASSSTLTGNYGYT
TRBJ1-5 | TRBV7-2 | ASSLDGNQPQH
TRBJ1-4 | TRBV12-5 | ASGLVTEKLF
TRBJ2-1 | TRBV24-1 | ATSEAGTEQF
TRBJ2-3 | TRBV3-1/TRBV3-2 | ASSQRLAGGRTDTQY
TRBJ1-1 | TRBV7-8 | ATQMNTEAF
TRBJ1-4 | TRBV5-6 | ASSWWTGDEKLF
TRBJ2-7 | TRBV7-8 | ASSPPGDVREQY
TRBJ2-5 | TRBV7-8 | ASSPRTGGQETQY
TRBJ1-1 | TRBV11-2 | ASSLDGKGTEAF
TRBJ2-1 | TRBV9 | ASSVEGGSHEQF